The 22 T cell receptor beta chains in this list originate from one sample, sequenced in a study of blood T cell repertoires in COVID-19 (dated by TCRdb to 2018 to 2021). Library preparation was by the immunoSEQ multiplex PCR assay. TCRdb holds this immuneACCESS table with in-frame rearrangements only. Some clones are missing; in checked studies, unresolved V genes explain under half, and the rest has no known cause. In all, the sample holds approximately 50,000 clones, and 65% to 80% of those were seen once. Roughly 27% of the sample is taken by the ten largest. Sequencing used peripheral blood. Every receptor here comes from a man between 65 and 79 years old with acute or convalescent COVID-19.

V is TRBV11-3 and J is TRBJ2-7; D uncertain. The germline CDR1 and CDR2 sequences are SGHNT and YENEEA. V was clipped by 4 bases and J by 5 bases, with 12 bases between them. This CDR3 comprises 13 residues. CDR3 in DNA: TGTGCCAGCAGCTCGAGGTTAGTGGACGAGCAGTACTTC. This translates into CASSSRLVDEQYF.

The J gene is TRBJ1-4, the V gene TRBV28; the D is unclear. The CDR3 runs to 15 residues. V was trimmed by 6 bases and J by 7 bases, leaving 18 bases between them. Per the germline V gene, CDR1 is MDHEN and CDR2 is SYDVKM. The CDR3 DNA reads TGTGCCAGCAGCTTAACTCTTCACGGCGGTGAAAAACTGTTTTTT. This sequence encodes CASSLTLHGGEKLFF.

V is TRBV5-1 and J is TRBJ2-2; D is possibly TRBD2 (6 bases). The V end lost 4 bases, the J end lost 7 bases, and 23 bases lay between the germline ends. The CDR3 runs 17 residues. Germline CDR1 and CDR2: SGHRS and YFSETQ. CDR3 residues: CASSPGARVPSGGELFF. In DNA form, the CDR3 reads TGCGCCAGCAGCCCGGGAGCTCGGGTTCCCTCGGGCGGGGAGCTGTTTTTT.

CDR3 residues: CASSQDGGAYEQFF. The CDR3 nucleotides are TGCGCCAGCAGCCAGGACGGGGGGGCCTATGAGCAGTTCTTC. This sequence joins TRBV4-1 and TRBJ2-1, with 8 bases lining up with TRBD2. The CDR3 contains 14 residues. The germline gives CDR1 MGHRA, CDR2 YSYEKL. V was pared by 3 bases and J by 8 bases, with 6 bases of the junction left unmatched.

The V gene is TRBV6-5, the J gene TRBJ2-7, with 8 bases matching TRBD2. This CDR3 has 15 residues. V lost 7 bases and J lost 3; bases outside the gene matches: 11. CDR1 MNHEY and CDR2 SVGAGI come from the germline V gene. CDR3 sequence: CASTGTISGSYEQYF. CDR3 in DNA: TGTGCCAGCACCGGGACAATAAGCGGGAGCTACGAGCAGTACTTC.

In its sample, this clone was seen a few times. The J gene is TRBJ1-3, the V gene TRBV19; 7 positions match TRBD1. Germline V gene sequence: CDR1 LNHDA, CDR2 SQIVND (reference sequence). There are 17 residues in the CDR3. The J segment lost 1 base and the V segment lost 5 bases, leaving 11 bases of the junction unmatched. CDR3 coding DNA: TGTGCCAGTAGTGCCCTTCGACAGGGTTTTTCTGGAAACACCATATATTTT. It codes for CASSALRQGFSGNTIYF.

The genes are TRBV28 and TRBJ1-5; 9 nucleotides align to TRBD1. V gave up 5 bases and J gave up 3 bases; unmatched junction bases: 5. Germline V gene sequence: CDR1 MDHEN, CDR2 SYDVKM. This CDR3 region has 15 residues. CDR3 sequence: CASSGDRVNNQPQHF. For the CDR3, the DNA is TGTGCCAGCAGTGGGGACAGGGTGAACAATCAGCCCCAGCATTTT.

The CDR3 nucleotides read TGTGCCAGCAGCTTAGATCGGGGAGATGTGTCCTATAATTCACCCCTCCACTTT. Translated, it gives CASSLDRGDVSYNSPLHF. The rearrangement links TRBV11-3 to TRBJ1-6; D is undetermined. The germline CDR1 and CDR2 sequences are SGHNT and YENEEA. Trimming stripped 0 bases from V and 1 base from J, with 13 bases between. The CDR3 is made up of 18 amino acids.

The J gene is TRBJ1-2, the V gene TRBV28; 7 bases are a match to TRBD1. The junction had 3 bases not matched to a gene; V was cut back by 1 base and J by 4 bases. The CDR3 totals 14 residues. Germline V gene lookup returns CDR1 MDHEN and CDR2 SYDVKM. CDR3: CASSLSRGIYGYTF. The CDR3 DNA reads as TGTGCCAGCAGTTTATCCAGGGGGATCTATGGCTACACCTTC.

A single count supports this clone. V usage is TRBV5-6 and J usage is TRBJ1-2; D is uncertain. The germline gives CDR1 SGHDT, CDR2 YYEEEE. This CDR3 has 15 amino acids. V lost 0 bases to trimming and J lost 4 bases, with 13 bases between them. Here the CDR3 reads CASSLEAGFSYGYTF. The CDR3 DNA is TGTGCCAGCAGCTTGGAGGCGGGGTTCAGCTATGGCTACACCTTC. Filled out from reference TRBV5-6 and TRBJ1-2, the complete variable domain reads DAGVTQSPTHLIKTRGQQVTLRCSPKSGHDTVSWYQQALGQGPQFIFQYYEEEERQRGNFPDRFSGHQFPNYSSELNVNALLLGDSALYLCASSLEAGFSYGYTFGSGTRLTVV.

This chain's CDR3 is CASSSSGGSYNEQFF. The CDR3 nucleotides read TGTGCCAGTAGTAGTAGCGGGGGCTCCTACAATGAGCAGTTCTTC. The rearrangement uses TRBV19 and TRBJ2-1, with 9 bases aligning to TRBD2. The germline V gene encodes CDR1 LNHDA and CDR2 SQIVND (reference sequence). This CDR3 is built from 15 residues. V lost 4 bases, J lost 0 bases, and 1 base stayed unmatched.

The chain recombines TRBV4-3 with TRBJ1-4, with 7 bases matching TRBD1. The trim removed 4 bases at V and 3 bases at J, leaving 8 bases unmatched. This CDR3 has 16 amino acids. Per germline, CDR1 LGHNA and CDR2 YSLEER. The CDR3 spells CASSPNPGQPNEKLFF. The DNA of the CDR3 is TGCGCCAGCAGCCCGAATCCGGGACAGCCTAATGAAAAACTGTTTTTT.

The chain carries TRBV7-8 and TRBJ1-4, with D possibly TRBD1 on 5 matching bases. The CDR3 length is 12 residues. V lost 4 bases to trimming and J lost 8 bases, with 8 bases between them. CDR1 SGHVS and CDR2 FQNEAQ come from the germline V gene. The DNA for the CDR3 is TGTGCCAGCAGCTGGGGGGGGGAAAAACTGTTTTTT. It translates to CASSWGGEKLFF. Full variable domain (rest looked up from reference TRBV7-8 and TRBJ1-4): GAGVSQSPRYKVAKRGQDVALRCDPISGHVSLFWYQQALGQGPEFLTYFQNEAQLDKSGLPSDRFFAERPEGSVSTLKIQRTQQEDSAVYLCASSWGGEKLFFGSGTQLSVL.

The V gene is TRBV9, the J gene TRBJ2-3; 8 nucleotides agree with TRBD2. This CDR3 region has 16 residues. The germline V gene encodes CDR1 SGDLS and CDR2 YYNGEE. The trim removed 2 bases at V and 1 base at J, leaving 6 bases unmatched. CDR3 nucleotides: TGTGCCAGCAGCGTCCAGAGCGGGGGTGGCACAGATACGCAGTATTTT. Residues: CASSVQSGGGTDTQYF.

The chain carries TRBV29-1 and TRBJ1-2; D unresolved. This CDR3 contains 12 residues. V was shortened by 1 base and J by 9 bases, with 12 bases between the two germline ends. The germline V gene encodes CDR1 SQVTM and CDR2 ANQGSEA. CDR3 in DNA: TGCAGCGTTGAAGGAGGTTCTATTCGCTACACCTTC. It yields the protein CSVEGGSIRYTF.

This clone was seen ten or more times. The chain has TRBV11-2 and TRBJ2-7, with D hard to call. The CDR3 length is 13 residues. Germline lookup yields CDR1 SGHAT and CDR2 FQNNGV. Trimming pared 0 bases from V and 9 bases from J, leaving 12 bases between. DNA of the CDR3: TGTGCCAGCAGCTTAGACCCGGGTCAAGGGCAGTACTTC. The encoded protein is CASSLDPGQGQYF.

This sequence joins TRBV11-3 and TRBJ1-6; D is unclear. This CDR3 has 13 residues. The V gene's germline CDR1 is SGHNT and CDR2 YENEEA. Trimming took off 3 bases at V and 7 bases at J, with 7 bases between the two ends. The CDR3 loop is CASSFERNSPLHF. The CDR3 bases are TGTGCCAGCAGCTTTGAGAGGAATTCACCCCTCCACTTT.

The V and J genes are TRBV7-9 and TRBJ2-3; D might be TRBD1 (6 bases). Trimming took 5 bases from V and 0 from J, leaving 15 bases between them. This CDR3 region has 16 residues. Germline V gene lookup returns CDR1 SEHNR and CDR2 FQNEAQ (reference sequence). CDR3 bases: TGTGCCAGCAGCCCTTGGGGGCGTACTAGCACAGATACGCAGTATTTT. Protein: CASSPWGRTSTDTQYF.

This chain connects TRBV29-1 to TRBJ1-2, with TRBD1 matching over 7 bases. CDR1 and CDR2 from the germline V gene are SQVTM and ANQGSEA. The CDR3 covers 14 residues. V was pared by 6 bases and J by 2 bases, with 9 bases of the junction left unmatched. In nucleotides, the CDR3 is TGCAGCGTGCCCTTGGAGGGGGCGAACTATGGCTACACCTTC. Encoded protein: CSVPLEGANYGYTF.

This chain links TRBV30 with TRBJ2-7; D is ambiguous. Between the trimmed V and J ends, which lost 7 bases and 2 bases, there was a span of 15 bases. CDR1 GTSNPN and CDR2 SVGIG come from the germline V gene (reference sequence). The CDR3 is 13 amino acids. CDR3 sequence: CASTRLKTYEQYF. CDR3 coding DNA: TGTGCCTCGACTCGGCTGAAAACCTACGAGCAGTACTTC.

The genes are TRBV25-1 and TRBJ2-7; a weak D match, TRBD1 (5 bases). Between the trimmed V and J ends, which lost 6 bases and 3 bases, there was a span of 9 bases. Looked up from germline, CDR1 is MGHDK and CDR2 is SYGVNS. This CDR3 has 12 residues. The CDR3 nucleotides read TGTGCCAGCAGCCTAGACAGCTACGAGCAGTACTTC. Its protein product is CASSLDSYEQYF.

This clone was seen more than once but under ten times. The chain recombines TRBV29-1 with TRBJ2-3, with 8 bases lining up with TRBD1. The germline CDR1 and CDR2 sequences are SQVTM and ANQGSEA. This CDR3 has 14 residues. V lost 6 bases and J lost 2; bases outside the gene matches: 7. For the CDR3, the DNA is TGCAGCGTCCTGGACAGGGCCTTCACAGATACGCAGTATTTT. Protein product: CSVLDRAFTDTQYF.